These 14 T cell receptor beta chains were all obtained from the same sample, sequenced in a study of siplizumab effects on memory and regulatory T cells. The repertoire was sequenced with immunoSEQ multiplex PCR; TCRdb's copy has only in-frame clones and lacks some. The sample has 90,000 to 120,000 clones; 94% are singletons. Specimen: Tregs sorted from blood. The receptors were sampled from a human donor in good health.

The V call is TRBV6-4, the J call TRBJ2-2; tentatively, D is TRBD2 (5 bases). The CDR3 extends over 13 amino acids. Germline V gives CDR1 MRHNA, CDR2 SNTAGT. V was cut by 3 bases and J by 3 bases, with 5 bases left in between. CDR3 sequence reads: CASSERDTGELFF. The CDR3 DNA sequence: TGTGCCAGCAGTGAGCGGGACACCGGGGAGCTGTTTTTT.

The V gene is TRBV2, the J gene TRBJ2-5, with D unclear. Germline lookup yields CDR1 SNHLY and CDR2 FYNNEI. Trimming pared 6 bases from V and 5 bases from J, leaving 16 bases between. There are 14 residues in the CDR3. CDR3 in amino acids: CASRRSGIVETQYF. CDR3 nucleotides: TGTGCCAGCAGGAGATCTGGCATCGTGGAGACCCAGTACTTC.

The chain has TRBV5-1 and TRBJ1-1, with D perhaps matching TRBD1 (5 bases). CDR1 is SGHRS and CDR2 is YFSETQ in the germline V gene. Trimming removed 0 bases from V and 4 bases from J, with 22 bases in between. The CDR3 is made up of 18 amino acids. CDR3 sequence reads: CASSLGPDWGRKGTEAFF. Written as DNA, the CDR3 is TGCGCCAGCAGCTTGGGACCGGATTGGGGGAGGAAGGGCACTGAAGCTTTCTTT.

V usage is TRBV12-5 and J usage is TRBJ2-3; D not resolved. Germline V CDR1 and CDR2: LGHNT, FRNRAP. The germline V and J ends were trimmed by 4 bases and 6 bases, with 5 bases remaining between them. CDR3 length: 11 amino acids. The DNA of the CDR3 is TGTGCTAGTGGTTCAGCGGATACGCAGTATTTT. Translation gives CASGSADTQYF.

The chain couples TRBV10-2 to TRBJ2-1; D is undetermined. The CDR3 sequence is 18 residues long. V lost 0 bases and J 0 bases, leaving 15 bases between the germline ends. The germline V gene encodes CDR1 WSHSY and CDR2 SAAADI. The DNA for the CDR3 is TGCGCCAGCAGTGAGTCTTTTTGGGCGTTGAGCTCCTACAATGAGCAGTTCTTC. This translates into CASSESFWALSSYNEQFF.

The V call is TRBV9, the J call TRBJ2-2; D is possibly TRBD2 (6 bases). Germline V gives CDR1 SGDLS, CDR2 YYNGEE. CDR3 length: 14 amino acids. V shed 4 bases and J shed 8 bases, with 15 bases lying between them. CDR3 bases: TGTGCCAGCAGCTCCGGGACTCCGGGGGGGGAGCTGTTTTTT. Protein: CASSSGTPGGELFF.

The CDR3 loop is CASSSSGTSGRGEQFF. CDR3 bases: TGTGCCAGCAGCTCCTCCGGGACTAGCGGGAGAGGTGAGCAGTTCTTC. V gene TRBV7-6 combines with J gene TRBJ2-1, with TRBD2 matching over 14 bases. The CDR3 totals 16 residues. Germline CDR1 is SGHVS and CDR2 is FNYEAQ. Trimming removed 4 bases from V and 9 bases from J; junction bases left unmatched: 8.

The gene calls are TRBV6-1 and TRBJ2-7, with D unresolved. The CDR3 contains 12 residues. The V end lost 8 bases, the J end lost 2 bases, and 10 bases lay between the germline ends. The germline gives CDR1 MNHNS, CDR2 SASEGT. The CDR3 loop is CASCTRTYEQYF. DNA of the CDR3: TGTGCCAGCTGCACGAGAACCTACGAGCAGTACTTC.

V and J are TRBV5-1 and TRBJ1-5, with 8 bases aligning to TRBD1. The V segment lost 0 bases and the J segment 0 bases; nucleotides outside the gene matches: 14. The CDR3 has 20 amino acids. Germline V gene sequence: CDR1 SGHRS, CDR2 YFSETQ. The CDR3 is CASSLAEPPGQEYSNQPQHF. DNA for the CDR3: TGCGCCAGCAGCTTGGCCGAGCCGCCGGGACAGGAATATAGCAATCAGCCCCAGCATTTT.

The chain joins TRBV7-2 to TRBJ2-3, with 13 bases matching TRBD2. The CDR3 is 15 amino acids. Trimming cost V 5 bases and J 5 bases; bases outside gene matches: 4. From germline, CDR1 is SGHTA and CDR2 FQGNSA. CDR3 sequence reads: CASSTGLAGVDTQYF. The CDR3 DNA is TGTGCCAGCAGCACCGGACTAGCGGGAGTAGATACGCAGTATTTT.

The chain is built from TRBV10-1 and TRBJ2-1; no firm D call. The V gene's germline CDR1 is WNHNN and CDR2 SYGVQD (reference sequence). V shed 2 bases and J shed 6 bases, with 8 bases lying between them. The CDR3 length is 13 residues. Written as DNA, the CDR3 is TGCGCCAGCAGTGAGGACTGGATCAATGAGCAGTTCTTC. This gives the protein CASSEDWINEQFF.

This chain uses TRBV7-9 with TRBJ1-1; D is undetermined. V lost 5 bases to trimming and J lost 5 bases, with 9 bases between them. This CDR3 has 12 amino acids. From germline, CDR1 is SEHNR and CDR2 FQNEAQ (reference sequence). The CDR3 coding sequence is TGTGCCAGCAGCCCCGGCGGGACTGAAGCTTTCTTT. It is translated as CASSPGGTEAFF.

This clone appeared once. The chain employs TRBV18 and TRBJ2-3; a possible D gene is TRBD1 (6 bases). CDR1 is KGHSH and CDR2 is LQKENI in the germline V gene. The CDR3 is made up of 14 amino acids. Trimming took off 3 bases at V and 4 bases at J, with 11 bases between the two ends. CDR3 amino acids: CASSPQGLPDTQYF. CDR3 bases: TGTGCCAGCTCACCGCAGGGGCTGCCAGATACGCAGTATTTT.

The chain links TRBV19 to TRBJ1-1; perhaps TRBD1 as D (6 bases). The CDR3 sequence is 14 residues long. Trimming pared 3 bases from V and 10 bases from J, leaving 18 bases between. Germline CDR1 LNHDA, CDR2 SQIVND (reference sequence). CDR3 in DNA: TGTGCCAGTAGTATGGGGGCGGAATCGTCCCCAGCTTTCTTT. Translated: CASSMGAESSPAFF.